This T cell receptor beta chain was captured by sequencing in a study of T cell responses to AZD1222 COVID-19 vaccine. Turning to the study itself: Samples with a second dose at about 4 or about 12 weeks were pooled together. Whole-study results and caveats: Reports indicate that nearly half of spike-specific TCRs are directed at unmutated variant regions. Only after the peak T cell response were repertoires sampled. Spike-specific TCR breadth and depth both grew after two AZD1222 doses.

The CDR3 totals 16 residues. Germline assignment: CDR1 KGHSH and CDR2 LQKENI. With V trimmed by 3 bases and J by 2 bases, 6 bases remained unmatched. Assay used: immunoSEQ multiplex PCR; TCRdb lists only in-frame clones, some missing. The sample has 100,000 to 120,000 clones; around 89% are singletons. In the case of this clone: Its cognate antigen is unknown.

The V gene is TRBV18, the J gene TRBJ2-7; the match to TRBD2 covers 11 bases. This TCR derives from an adult in good health. Sequenced here: peripheral blood, sampled on day 0 of AZD1222 vaccination. The CDR3 region has the DNA TGTGCCAGCTCACCGGCTAGCGGGAGGACTACCTACGAGCAGTACTTC. Encoded protein: CASSPASGRTTYEQYF.